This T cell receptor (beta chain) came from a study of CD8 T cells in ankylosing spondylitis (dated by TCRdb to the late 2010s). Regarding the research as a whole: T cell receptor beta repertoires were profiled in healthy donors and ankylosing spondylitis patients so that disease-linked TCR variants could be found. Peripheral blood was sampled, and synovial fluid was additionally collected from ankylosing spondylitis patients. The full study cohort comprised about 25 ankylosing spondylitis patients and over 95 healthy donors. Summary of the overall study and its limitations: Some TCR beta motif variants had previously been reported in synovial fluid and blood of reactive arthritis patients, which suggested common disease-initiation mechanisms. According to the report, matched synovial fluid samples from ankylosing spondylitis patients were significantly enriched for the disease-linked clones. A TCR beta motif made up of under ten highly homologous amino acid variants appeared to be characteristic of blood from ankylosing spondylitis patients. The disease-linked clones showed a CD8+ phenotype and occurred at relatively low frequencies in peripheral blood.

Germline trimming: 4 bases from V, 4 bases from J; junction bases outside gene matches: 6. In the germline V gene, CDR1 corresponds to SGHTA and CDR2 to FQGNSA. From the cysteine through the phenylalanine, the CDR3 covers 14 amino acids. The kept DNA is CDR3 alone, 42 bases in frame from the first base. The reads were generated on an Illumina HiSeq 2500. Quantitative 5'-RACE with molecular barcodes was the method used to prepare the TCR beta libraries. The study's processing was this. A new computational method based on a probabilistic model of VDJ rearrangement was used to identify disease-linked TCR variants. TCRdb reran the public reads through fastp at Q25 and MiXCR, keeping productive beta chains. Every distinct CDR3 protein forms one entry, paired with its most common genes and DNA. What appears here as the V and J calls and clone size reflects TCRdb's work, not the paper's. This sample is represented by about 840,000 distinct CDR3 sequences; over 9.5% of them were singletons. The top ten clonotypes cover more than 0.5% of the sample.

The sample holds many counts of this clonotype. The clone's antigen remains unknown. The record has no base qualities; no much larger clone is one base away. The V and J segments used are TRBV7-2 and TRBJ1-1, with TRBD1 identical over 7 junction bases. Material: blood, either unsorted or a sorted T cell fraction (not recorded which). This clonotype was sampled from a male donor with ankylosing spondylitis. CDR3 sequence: CASSYISGGTEAFF. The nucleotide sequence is TGTGCCAGCAGCTACATTTCAGGGGGCACTGAAGCTTTCTTT.